This is a list of T cell receptor beta chains from one sample in a study of T cell changes during pregnancy in multiple sclerosis. Clones were sequenced by immunoSEQ multiplex PCR, and TCRdb holds only the in-frame ones, with some missing. The profile shows 35,000 to 40,000 clones, 88% of them singletons. The source material was CD4+ T cells from peripheral blood mononuclear cells, sampled before pregnancy. The receptors were sampled from a female donor with multiple sclerosis, enrolled in a pregnancy study. CDR3s include the opening cysteine and the closing phenylalanine or tryptophan.

CDR3aa	v_gene	j_gene
CASSRLLAGDTQYF	TRBV13	TRBJ2-3
CASSLWAGGAYEQYF	TRBV7-2	TRBJ2-7
CASSDPTLAGGGPSSYNEQFF	TRBV9	TRBJ2-1
CASSRGGQKQFF	TRBV9	TRBJ2-1
CASLRGKETQYF	TRBV6-4	TRBJ2-5
CASSEQGNIDGYTF	TRBV6-1	TRBJ1-2
CASSYSLGRKTGELFF	TRBV6-6	TRBJ2-2
CASSFLSATAYEQYF	TRBV7-9	TRBJ2-7
CASRAGTSGDTQYF	TRBV2	TRBJ2-3
CASSQERGLAGDHEQFF	TRBV4-3	TRBJ2-1
CASSVGRDSNQPQHF	TRBV9	TRBJ1-5
CASSLGSSGMNTGELFF	TRBV5-1	TRBJ2-2
CASSPTGSDYEQYF	TRBV4-1	TRBJ2-7
CASSQALFQRGGTDTQYF	TRBV4-2	TRBJ2-3
CASSKLAGDTGELFF	TRBV6-4	TRBJ2-2
CASSAGSQETQYF	TRBV28	TRBJ2-5
CASSAYRGQGEQYF	TRBV6-5	TRBJ2-5
CASGLARARSEGYEQYF	TRBV12-5	TRBJ2-7
CASSQGQGTLGVYGYTF	TRBV5-1	TRBJ1-2
CASRAGGARTEKLFF	TRBV7-2	TRBJ1-4
CASSPTGANQPQHF	TRBV5-6	TRBJ1-5
CASSWTGGESYEQYF	TRBV5-1	TRBJ2-7
CASSLPGGPSHEQYF	TRBV5-5	TRBJ2-7
CASRDRGTGELFF	TRBV9	TRBJ2-2
CASSYGLAGTDTQYF	TRBV6-5	TRBJ2-3
CASSREGARSQTLNTEAFF	TRBV11-2	TRBJ1-1
CASTLGLASYEQYF	TRBV6-6	TRBJ2-7
CASSVGRGGYGYTF	TRBV9	TRBJ1-2
CASAGRGRETQYF	TRBV19	TRBJ2-5
CASRDRRGTEAFF	TRBV19	TRBJ1-1
CASSLNQNSNEQFF	TRBV7-3	TRBJ2-1
CASRSTGMGYGYTF	TRBV5-4	TRBJ1-2
CASSYILAGGTDTQYF	TRBV6-5	TRBJ2-3
CASINQGPYEQYF	TRBV2	TRBJ2-7
CASGRAATWDEQFF	TRBV10-2	TRBJ2-1
CASSRRLARSTDTQYF	TRBV5-4	TRBJ2-3
CASSLVGQTTDTQYF	TRBV5-1	TRBJ2-3
CASSLGVGPTFYEQYF	TRBV7-2	TRBJ2-7
CASSVDSPHRPPDTQYF	TRBV9	TRBJ2-3